This T cell receptor (beta chain) was identified in a study of identical twins. Findings of the study overall: Because invariant MAIT and iNKT cells could be present, zero-insertion analyses could be partly confounded. There was an excess of low generation probability in the out-of-frame alpha sequences that twins shared. Cross-sectional statistics, not tracking of the same donors, supported the conclusions.

TCRdb used MiXCR to reprocess the 5' RACE reads, holding one entry per CDR3 protein. The sample includes about 470,000 distinct CDR3 sequences, roughly a quarter seen only once; the top ten take 2.9%. In regard to this clonotype: The antigen is not known.

The same data also contributed to another study, on T cells expressing NK-cell markers.

The receptor was derived from a woman between 18 and 29 years old in good health. What was sequenced was CD4+ T cells sorted from blood.

CDR3 amino acids: CASSLRDRDSPLHF. The DNA for the CDR3 is TGTGCCAGCAGCTTGCGAGACAGGGATTCACCCCTCCACTTT. This chain joins TRBV5-5 and TRBJ1-6; 7 nucleotides align to TRBD1. From germline, CDR1 is SGHKS and CDR2 YYEKEE (reference sequence). Losses at the gene ends were 1 base for V and 8 bases for J; bases not matched to a gene: 3. CDR3 length: 14 residues.